These 12 T cell receptor beta chains were all obtained from the same sample, sequenced in a study of CD8 T cells in ankylosing spondylitis listed by TCRdb under 2017. The method was 5' RACE. For sequencing, an Illumina HiSeq 2500 was employed. Through fastp at Q25 and MiXCR, TCRdb rebuilt clones from the public reads, retaining in-frame beta chains. Rows are unified per CDR3 protein, each entry keeping the most common DNA and genes. This sample lists under 300,000 distinct CDR3 sequences; 10% were detected once. In total, the top ten clones hold around 3% of the sample. The source material was blood, either unsorted or a sorted T cell fraction (not recorded which). The receptor source for this set is a male donor with ankylosing spondylitis or in good health (not recorded which).

This clonotype was counted at least ten times. V usage is TRBV3-1 and J usage is TRBJ2-2; D remains unclear. Germline CDR1 reads LGHDT; CDR2 reads YNNKEL (reference sequence). The CDR3 is made up of 12 amino acids. Trimming pared 4 bases from V and 10 bases from J, leaving 10 bases between. The CDR3 DNA is TGTGCCAGCAGCCCTGGGGTTGAGGAGCTGTTTTTT. Amino acid sequence: CASSPGVEELFF.

This clonotype was counted ten times or more. V is TRBV4-2 and J is TRBJ2-1, with D perhaps TRBD1 (6 bases). CDR3 size: 15 residues. V lost 0 bases to trimming and J lost 10 bases, with 16 bases between them. The germline CDR1 and CDR2 sequences are LGHNA and YNFKEQ. CDR3 sequence (DNA): TGTGCCAGCAGCCAAGATCAAACAGGGAGAAAAGAGCAGTTCTTC. Amino acids: CASSQDQTGRKEQFF.

This clonotype appeared many times. The V call is TRBV7-9, the J call TRBJ2-7; TRBD2 might be the D (7 bases). Between the trimmed V and J ends, which lost 5 bases and 3 bases, there was a span of 20 bases. The CDR3 is 16 amino acids. CDR1 is SEHNR and CDR2 is FQNEAQ in the germline V gene (reference sequence). CDR3 sequence: CASSPATGWGGYEQYF. CDR3 DNA: TGTGCCAGCAGCCCTGCTACAGGGTGGGGGGGCTACGAGCAGTACTTC.

This clonotype occurred a few times. The chain employs TRBV29-1 and TRBJ1-1; 7 nucleotides line up with TRBD1. Germline V CDR1 and CDR2: SQVTM, ANQGSEA. There are 16 residues in the CDR3. V trimming: 7 bases; J trimming: 4 bases; junction bases outside the gene matches: 18. CDR3 loop: CSGWDRPLRGSTEAFF. The CDR3 nucleotides read TGCAGCGGGTGGGACAGACCCCTACGGGGGAGCACTGAAGCTTTCTTT.

This clonotype was seen at least ten times. The chain combines TRBV27 with TRBJ1-6; D uncertain. The ends were cut back, 1 base at V and 9 bases at J, with 16 bases in the middle. Germline lookup yields CDR1 MNHEY and CDR2 SMNVEV (reference sequence). The CDR3 covers 16 residues. This CDR3 is CASSLYGGYSPSPLHF. For the CDR3, the DNA is TGTGCCAGCAGTTTATATGGAGGGTATTCCCCTTCACCCCTCCACTTT.

This clonotype came up a few times. The V and J genes are TRBV6-2 or TRBV6-3 and TRBJ2-7; the match to TRBD1 covers 10 bases. Unmatched junction bases numbered 7, after V lost 5 bases and J lost 3 bases. The CDR3 sequence is 15 residues long. Germline V gene sequence: CDR1 MNHEY, CDR2 SVGEGT. CDR3 in DNA: TGTGCCAGCAGTCCTACCGGGACAGGGGACTACGAGCAGTACTTC. Protein product: CASSPTGTGDYEQYF.

This clonotype came up many times. CDR3: CATSLPGPYPLEAFF. The CDR3 DNA reads TGTGCCACCAGCCTGCCAGGGCCCTACCCCCTTGAAGCTTTCTTT. This chain joins TRBV15 and TRBJ1-1; TRBD1 is a possible D gene (5 bases). This CDR3 has 15 residues. The V end was cut by 5 bases, the J end by 7 bases, with 20 bases between. Per germline, CDR1 LNHNV and CDR2 YYDKDF (reference sequence).

This clonotype showed up many times. The junction departs from germline at one end; a sequencing error may be responsible. The chain couples TRBV20-1 to TRBJ2-3; D possibly corresponds to TRBD2 (5 bases). From germline, CDR1 is DFQATT and CDR2 SNEGSKA (reference sequence). The CDR3 totals 13 residues. In nucleotides, the CDR3 is TGCAGTGCGAAGGCGGGCCCCGGGGATAGGCAGTATTTT. Amino acid sequence: CSAKAGPGDRQYF.

This clonotype was seen repeatedly, ten times or more. This chain uses TRBV12-3 or TRBV12-4 with TRBJ2-3, with unresolved D. CDR3 length: 11 residues. Trimming took 6 bases from V and 4 from J, leaving 5 bases between them. The CDR3 protein is CASSYADTQYF. The CDR3 nucleotides are TGTGCCAGCAGCTACGCAGATACGCAGTATTTT.

This clonotype was recorded many times. The chain recombines TRBV29-1 with TRBJ1-1; D remains unclear. Trimming stripped 4 bases from V and 4 bases from J, with 13 bases between. This CDR3 comprises 13 residues. Germline V gene data show CDR1 as SQVTM and CDR2 as ANQGSEA. DNA for the CDR3: TGCAGCGTTGCTGTCTCTCGGGGCACTGAAGCTTTCTTT. Its translation: CSVAVSRGTEAFF.

This clonotype was counted many times. The V and J genes are TRBV15 and TRBJ2-5, with 8 positions matching TRBD1. The CDR3 length is 14 residues. The germline CDR1 and CDR2 sequences are LNHNV and YYDKDF (reference sequence). V trimming: 6 bases; J trimming: 1 base; junction bases outside the gene matches: 4. CDR3 bases: TGTGCCACCAGGGAGACAGGGGCCCAAGAGACCCAGTACTTC. Amino acids: CATRETGAQETQYF.

This clonotype was detected many times. The chain combines TRBV20-1 with TRBJ2-7; a possible D gene is TRBD1 (6 bases). V gave up 3 bases and J gave up 2 bases, with 14 bases separating them. The CDR3 is made up of 14 amino acids. Germline values: CDR1 DFQATT, CDR2 SNEGSKA (reference sequence). DNA for the CDR3: TGCAGTGCTAGGAGCTGGACAGCTCCCTACGAGCAGTACTTC. The encoded protein is CSARSWTAPYEQYF.